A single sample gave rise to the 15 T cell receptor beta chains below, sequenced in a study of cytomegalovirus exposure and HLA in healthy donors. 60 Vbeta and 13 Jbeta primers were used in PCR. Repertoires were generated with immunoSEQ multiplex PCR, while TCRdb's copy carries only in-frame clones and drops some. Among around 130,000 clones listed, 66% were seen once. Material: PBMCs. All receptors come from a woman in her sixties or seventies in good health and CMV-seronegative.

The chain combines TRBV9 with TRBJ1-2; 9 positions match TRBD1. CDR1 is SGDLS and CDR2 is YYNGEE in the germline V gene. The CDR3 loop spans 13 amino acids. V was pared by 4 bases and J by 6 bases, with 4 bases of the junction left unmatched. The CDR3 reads CASSSGQGHGYTF. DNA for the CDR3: TGTGCCAGCAGCTCTGGACAGGGGCATGGCTACACCTTC.

CDR3 region: CASSLIQAGGYTF. DNA of the CDR3: TGTGCCAGCAGCTTAATCCAGGCTGGGGGCTACACCTTC. The V call is TRBV7-2, the J call TRBJ1-2; no reliable D call. The germline gives CDR1 SGHTA, CDR2 FQGNSA. Between the trimmed V and J ends, which lost 2 bases and 8 bases, there was a span of 12 bases. The CDR3 is made up of 13 amino acids.

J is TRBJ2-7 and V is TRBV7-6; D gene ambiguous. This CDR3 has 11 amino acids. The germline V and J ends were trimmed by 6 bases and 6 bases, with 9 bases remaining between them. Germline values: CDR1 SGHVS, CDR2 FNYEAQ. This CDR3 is CASRPPGEQYF. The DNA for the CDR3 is TGTGCCAGCAGGCCCCCCGGCGAGCAGTACTTC.

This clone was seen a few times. In DNA, the CDR3 is TGCGCCAGCAGCAACGAGGACAGGGGAGTAGCAACTGAAGCTTTCTTT. It encodes CASSNEDRGVATEAFF. The chain is built from TRBV5-1 and TRBJ1-1; 9 bases are a match to TRBD1. Trimming removed 4 bases from V and 5 bases from J; junction bases left unmatched: 12. This CDR3 is built from 16 residues. CDR1 is SGHRS and CDR2 is YFSETQ in the germline V gene.

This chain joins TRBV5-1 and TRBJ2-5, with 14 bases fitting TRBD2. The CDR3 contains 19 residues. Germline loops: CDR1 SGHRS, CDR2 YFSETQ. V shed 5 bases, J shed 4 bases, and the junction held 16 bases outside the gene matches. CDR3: CASRQPGLAGALMGETQYF. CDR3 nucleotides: TGCGCCAGCAGGCAACCGGGACTAGCGGGGGCTCTCATGGGAGAGACCCAGTACTTC.

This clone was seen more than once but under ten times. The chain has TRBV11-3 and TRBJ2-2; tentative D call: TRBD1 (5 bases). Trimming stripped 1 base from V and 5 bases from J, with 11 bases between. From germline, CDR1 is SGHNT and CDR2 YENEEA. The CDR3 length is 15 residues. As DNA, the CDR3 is TGTGCCAGCAGCTTAGGGGGCGACGGTACCGGGGAGCTGTTTTTT. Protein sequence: CASSLGGDGTGELFF.

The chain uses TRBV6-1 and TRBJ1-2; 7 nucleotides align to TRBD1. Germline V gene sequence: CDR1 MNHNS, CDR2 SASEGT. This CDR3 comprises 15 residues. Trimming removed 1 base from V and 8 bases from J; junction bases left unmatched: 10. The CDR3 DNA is TGTGCCAGCAGTGAAGGGGTGGGACAGAAGAGGGGCTACACCTTC. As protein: CASSEGVGQKRGYTF.

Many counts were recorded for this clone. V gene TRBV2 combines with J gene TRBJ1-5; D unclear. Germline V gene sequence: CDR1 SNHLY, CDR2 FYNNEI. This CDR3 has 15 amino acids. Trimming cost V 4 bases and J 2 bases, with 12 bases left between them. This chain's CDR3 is CASSVRDGGNQPQHF. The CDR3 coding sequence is TGTGCCAGCAGTGTCCGGGATGGGGGCAATCAGCCCCAGCATTTT.

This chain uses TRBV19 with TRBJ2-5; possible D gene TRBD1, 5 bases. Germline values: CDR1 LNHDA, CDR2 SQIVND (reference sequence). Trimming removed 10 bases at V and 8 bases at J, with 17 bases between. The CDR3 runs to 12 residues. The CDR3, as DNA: TGTGCCACATGGGGCCCCCCTCAAACCCAGTACTTC. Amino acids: CATWGPPQTQYF.

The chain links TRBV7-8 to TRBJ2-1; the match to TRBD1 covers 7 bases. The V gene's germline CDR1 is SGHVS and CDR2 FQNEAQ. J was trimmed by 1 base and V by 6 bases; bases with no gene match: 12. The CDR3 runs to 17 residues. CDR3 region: CASSKSGGKVSYNEQFF. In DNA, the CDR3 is TGTGCCAGCAGTAAATCAGGGGGAAAGGTGTCCTACAATGAGCAGTTCTTC.

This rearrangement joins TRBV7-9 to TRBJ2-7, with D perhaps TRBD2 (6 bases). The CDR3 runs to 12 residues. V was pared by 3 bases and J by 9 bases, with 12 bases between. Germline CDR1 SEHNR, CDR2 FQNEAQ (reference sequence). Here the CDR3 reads CASSLQGGGQYF. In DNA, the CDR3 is TGTGCCAGCAGCTTGCAGGGAGGCGGGCAGTACTTC.

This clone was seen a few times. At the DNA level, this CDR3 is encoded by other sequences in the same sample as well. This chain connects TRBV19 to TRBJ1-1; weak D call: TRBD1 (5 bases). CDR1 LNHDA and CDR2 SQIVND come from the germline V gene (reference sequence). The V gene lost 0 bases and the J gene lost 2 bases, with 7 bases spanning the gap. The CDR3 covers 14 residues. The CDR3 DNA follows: TGTGCCAGTAGTATAGAAGGGGCTAACACTGAAGCTTTCTTT. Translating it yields CASSIEGANTEAFF.

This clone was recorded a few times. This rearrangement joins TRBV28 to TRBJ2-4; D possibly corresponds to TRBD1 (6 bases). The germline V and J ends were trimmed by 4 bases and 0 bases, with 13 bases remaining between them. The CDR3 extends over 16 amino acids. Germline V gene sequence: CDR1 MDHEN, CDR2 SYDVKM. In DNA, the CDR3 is TGTGCCAGCAGTTCGCCGGGACACATAGCCAAAAACATTCAGTACTTC. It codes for CASSSPGHIAKNIQYF.

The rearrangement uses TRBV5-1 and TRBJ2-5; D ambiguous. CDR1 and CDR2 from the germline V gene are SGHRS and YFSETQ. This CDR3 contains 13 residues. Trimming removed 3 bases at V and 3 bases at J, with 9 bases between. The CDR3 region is CASSSCTEETQYF. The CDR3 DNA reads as TGCGCCAGCAGCTCCTGTACAGAAGAGACCCAGTACTTC.

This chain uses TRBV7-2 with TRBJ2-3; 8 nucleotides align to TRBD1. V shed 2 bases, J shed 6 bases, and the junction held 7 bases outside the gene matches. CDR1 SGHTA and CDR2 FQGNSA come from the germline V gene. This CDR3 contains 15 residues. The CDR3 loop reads CASSLQGAGGDTQYF. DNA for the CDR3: TGTGCCAGCAGCTTACAGGGGGCCGGAGGGGATACGCAGTATTTT.